A selection of T cell receptor beta chains follows, all from one sample in a study of cytomegalovirus exposure and HLA in healthy donors. TCRdb's copy holds only in-frame clones and misses some; the assay was immunoSEQ multiplex PCR. The sample holds approximately 60,000 clones, approximately 83% seen once. The sample was PBMCs. These receptors all come from a man aged 35 to 55 in good health and CMV-seronegative. CDR3s include the opening cysteine and the closing phenylalanine or tryptophan. A D gene is named only where the DNA matches it firmly. Some rows mark clone size as missing; the rest say once, few, many or name a class of expanded clone.

d_gene | j_gene | v_gene | abundance | CDR3aa | CDR3nt
TRBD1 | TRBJ1-2 | TRBV5-4 | . | CASSPLGRGMGYTF | TGTGCCAGCAGCCCGTTGGGCAGGGGGATGGGCTACACCTTC
TRBD1 | TRBJ1-2 | TRBV4-1 | . | CASSRTGGNYGYTF | TGCGCCAGCAGCCGGACAGGTGGAAACTATGGCTACACCTTC
. | TRBJ2-3 | TRBV6-1 | once | CASSEAPLKPTDTQYF | TGTGCCAGCAGTGAAGCCCCCTTAAAGCCGACAGATACGCAGTATTTT
TRBD1 | TRBJ1-6 | TRBV30 | . | CASEDRDMGLVNSPLHF | TGTGCCTCAGAGGACAGGGATATGGGCTTGGTCAATTCACCCCTCCACTTT
. | TRBJ2-6 | TRBV5-1 | . | CASSSGHGSSGANVLTF | TGCGCCAGCAGCTCGGGACATGGAAGCTCTGGGGCCAACGTCCTGACTTTC
TRBD1 | TRBJ1-4 | TRBV5-4 | once | CASSLQGAAANEKLFF | TGTGCCAGCAGCTTACAGGGGGCCGCAGCTAATGAAAAACTGTTTTTT
. | TRBJ2-1 | TRBV4-3 | . | CASSQSIQSRNEQFF | TGCGCCAGCAGCCAGAGTATACAGAGTAGGAATGAGCAGTTCTTC
. | TRBJ2-1 | TRBV19 | . | CASSPGGPSSYNEQFF | TGTGCCAGTAGTCCAGGGGGGCCGAGCTCCTACAATGAGCAGTTCTTC
. | TRBJ2-1 | TRBV29-1 | . | CSVRTTGSYNEQFF | TGCAGCGTGAGAACCACAGGGAGCTACAATGAGCAGTTCTTC
TRBD2 | TRBJ2-7 | TRBV19 | . | CASSIETSGPGDEQYF | TGTGCCAGTAGTATAGAAACTAGCGGTCCTGGGGACGAGCAGTACTTC
TRBD1 | TRBJ1-3 | TRBV7-9 | . | CASSRDDRGTPISGNTIYF | TGTGCCAGCAGCCGAGACGACAGGGGGACGCCTATATCTGGAAACACCATATATTTT
TRBD1 | TRBJ1-1 | TRBV5-1 | . | CASSLVGQGGTEAFF | TGCGCCAGCAGCTTGGTGGGTCAGGGGGGCACTGAAGCTTTCTTT
. | TRBJ2-7 | TRBV9 | . | CASSVGASSYEQYF | TGTGCCAGCAGCGTAGGAGCCTCCTCCTACGAGCAGTACTTC
TRBD2 | TRBJ2-5 | TRBV5-4 | . | CASSPSGGRAQETQYF | TGTGCCAGCAGCCCTAGCGGGGGTAGAGCACAAGAGACCCAGTACTTC
. | TRBJ2-1 | TRBV7-3 | . | CASSLAGTTYNEQFF | TGTGCCAGCAGCTTAGCGGGGACGACCTACAATGAGCAGTTCTTC
TRBD1 | TRBJ1-1 | TRBV14 | . | CASSQILTGQAFF | TGTGCCAGCAGCCAAATACTGACAGGGCAAGCTTTCTTT
. | TRBJ2-1 | TRBV7-2 | once | CASSRRFARAYYNEQFF | TGTGCCAGCAGCCGACGCTTTGCCAGGGCCTACTACAATGAGCAGTTCTTC
. | TRBJ1-6 | TRBV5-1 | once | CASSLRTDNSPLHF | TGCGCCAGCAGCTTGAGAACGGATAATTCACCCCTCCACTTT
. | TRBJ2-6 | TRBV27 | . | CASSFSRPSSGANVLTF | TGTGCCAGCAGTTTTTCCCGCCCCAGCTCTGGGGCCAACGTCCTGACTTTC
. | TRBJ1-5 | TRBV5-6 | . | CASSLWGGAQHF | TGTGCCAGCAGCTTGTGGGGGGGGGCCCAGCATTTT
TRBD1 | TRBJ1-1 | TRBV5-6 | . | CASLAPGQGLTEAFF | TGTGCCAGCTTAGCCCCGGGACAGGGTTTAACTGAAGCTTTCTTT
. | TRBJ2-1 | TRBV6-1 | few | CASSELTGGYNEQFF | TGTGCCAGCAGTGAACTGACAGGAGGTTACAATGAGCAGTTCTTC
. | TRBJ1-4 | TRBV30 | . | CAWSVQVGPNEKLFF | TGTGCCTGGAGTGTACAGGTTGGACCTAATGAAAAACTGTTTTTT
. | TRBJ1-5 | TRBV30 | . | CAWSVGDKPQHF | TGTGCCTGGAGTGTCGGGGATAAGCCCCAGCATTTT
TRBD1 | TRBJ2-2 | TRBV11-2 | . | CASSFGTGGLVVTGELFF | TGTGCCAGCAGCTTCGGGACAGGGGGCCTCGTGGTCACCGGGGAGCTGTTTTTT
. | TRBJ2-7 | TRBV10-1 | . | CASSKPVLYEQYF | TGCGCCAGCAGTAAACCGGTACTCTACGAGCAGTACTTC
. | TRBJ2-1 | TRBV5-8 | once | CASSSMLGGINGEQFF | TGTGCCAGCAGCTCGATGTTAGGAGGGATAAATGGTGAGCAGTTCTTC
TRBD1 | TRBJ1-1 | TRBV7-2 | . | CASSSTGTGAVNTEAFF | TGTGCCAGCAGCTCGACCGGGACAGGGGCCGTGAACACTGAAGCTTTCTTT
. | TRBJ2-1 | TRBV30 | once | CAWSKLVSYNEQFF | TGTGCCTGGAGTAAATTAGTCTCCTACAATGAGCAGTTCTTC
. | TRBJ1-1 | TRBV5-1 | once | CASSKLVPGDEAFF | TGCGCCAGCAGCAAGCTTGTCCCAGGGGATGAAGCTTTCTTT